Below, 23 T cell receptor beta chains from the same sample are listed, as sequenced in a study of T cell responses to AZD1222 COVID-19 vaccine. Produced via immunoSEQ multiplex PCR; TCRdb's table is partial and in-frame only. The top ten hold approximately 4.5% of the sample, which has about 140,000 clones, 89% seen once. Source: peripheral blood, taken on day 0 of AZD1222 vaccination. The receptor source for this set is an adult in good health.

The chain couples TRBV28 to TRBJ1-2, with a weak D call TRBD1 (5 bases). The germline V and J ends were trimmed by 7 bases and 8 bases, with 14 bases remaining between them. The CDR3 runs to 12 residues. Per the germline V gene, CDR1 is MDHEN and CDR2 is SYDVKM. The CDR3 is CASTEFGGGYTF. CDR3 coding DNA: TGTGCCAGCACTGAGTTTGGGGGGGGCTACACCTTC.

The chain couples TRBV6-5 to TRBJ2-7; tentatively, D is TRBD1 (6 bases). The CDR3 extends over 15 amino acids. Germline V gene lookup returns CDR1 MNHEY and CDR2 SVGAGI. The germline V and J ends were trimmed by 2 bases and 7 bases, with 18 bases remaining between them. The DNA of the CDR3 is TGTGCCAGCAGTTACGGGACAAGCCGCTCAGAAGAGCAGTACTTC. It encodes CASSYGTSRSEEQYF.

The chain is built from TRBV7-2 and TRBJ2-3; perhaps D is TRBD1 or TRBD2 (7 bases each). The CDR3 consists of 16 residues. CDR1 and CDR2 (germline): SGHTA, FQGNSA. The ends were cut back, 2 bases at V and 2 bases at J, with 14 bases in the middle. CDR3 in DNA: TGTGCCAGCAGCTTACGGGGGGACAGATCCACAGATACGCAGTATTTT. Its protein is CASSLRGDRSTDTQYF.

About this clone itself: Other DNA sequences from this sample encode an identical CDR3 as well. For the CDR3, the DNA is TGTGCCAGCAGTTCCATAGCGGGAAGGTACAATGAGCAGTTCTTC. It codes for CASSSIAGRYNEQFF. The chain links TRBV27 to TRBJ2-1; 8 bases are a match to TRBD2. The V segment lost 4 bases and the J segment 4 bases; nucleotides outside the gene matches: 6. This CDR3 is built from 15 residues. The germline gives CDR1 MNHEY, CDR2 SMNVEV (reference sequence).

This chain connects TRBV6-5 to TRBJ1-1; weak D call: TRBD1 (5 bases). Between the trimmed V and J ends, which lost 5 bases and 3 bases, there was a span of 13 bases. Germline values: CDR1 MNHEY, CDR2 SVGAGI. The CDR3 is made up of 14 amino acids. The CDR3 sequence: CASSRQPPYTEAFF. The CDR3 DNA sequence: TGTGCCAGCAGTCGACAGCCACCTTACACTGAAGCTTTCTTT.

This clone was seen a handful of times. The chain recombines TRBV19 with TRBJ1-4; no definite D call. The V gene's germline CDR1 is LNHDA and CDR2 SQIVND (reference sequence). This CDR3 comprises 15 residues. Deletions cut 5 bases from V and 8 bases from J, with 18 bases between. This chain's CDR3 is CASSSTTVYREKLFF. Written as DNA, the CDR3 is TGTGCCAGTAGTTCTACGACCGTATACCGGGAAAAACTGTTTTTT.

A single count supports this clone. The chain is built from TRBV5-6 and TRBJ2-1, with 8 bases lining up with TRBD1. The CDR3 has 15 amino acids. V lost 3 bases to trimming and J lost 2 bases; unmatched junction nucleotides: 4. Germline V gene data show CDR1 as SGHDT and CDR2 as YYEEEE. CDR3 DNA: TGTGCCAGCAGCTCGACAGGGGACACCTACAATGAGCAGTTCTTC. This gives the protein CASSSTGDTYNEQFF.

The chain uses TRBV12-3 or TRBV12-4 and TRBJ1-2, with 9 bases that match TRBD1. There are 13 residues in the CDR3. The junction had 2 bases not matched to a gene; V was cut back by 6 bases and J by 3 bases. The CDR3 loop reads CASRGQGYYGYTF. CDR3 nucleotides: TGTGCCAGCAGAGGACAGGGGTACTATGGCTACACCTTC.

The V gene is TRBV30, the J gene TRBJ1-3; D uncertain. CDR1 is GTSNPN and CDR2 is SVGIG in the germline V gene (reference sequence). CDR3 length: 14 amino acids. V lost 0 bases to trimming and J lost 0 bases, with 6 bases between them. DNA for the CDR3: TGTGCCTGGAGTGTTGGGAACTCTGGAAACACCATATATTTT. This gives the protein CAWSVGNSGNTIYF.

This clone showed up just once. The chain uses TRBV27 and TRBJ2-1, with D tentatively TRBD1 (6 bases). The CDR3 extends over 12 amino acids. Germline CDR1 reads MNHEY; CDR2 reads SMNVEV (reference sequence). V was shortened by 5 bases and J by 12 bases, with 14 bases between the two germline ends. The CDR3 region is CASSEPGTRQFF. CDR3 sequence (DNA): TGTGCCAGCAGTGAACCCGGGACACGGCAGTTCTTC.

This chain connects TRBV27 to TRBJ2-3, with 7 positions matching TRBD1. The CDR3 extends over 17 amino acids. Trimming cost V 5 bases and J 1 base; bases outside gene matches: 12. Germline V gene lookup returns CDR1 MNHEY and CDR2 SMNVEV (reference sequence). Here the CDR3 DNA reads TGTGCCAGCAGTCCCTTCCACAGGGGCGGGCGCACAGATACGCAGTATTTT. Protein product: CASSPFHRGGRTDTQYF.

The chain joins TRBV6-5 to TRBJ2-7; no clear D gene. V was cut by 6 bases and J by 3 bases, with 18 bases left in between. CDR3 length: 15 residues. From germline, CDR1 is MNHEY and CDR2 SVGAGI. The CDR3 region has the DNA TGTGCCAGCAGGGGCGCTATGGACGGTATCTACGAGCAGTACTTC. Translation: CASRGAMDGIYEQYF.

This chain links TRBV19 with TRBJ1-1; a possible D gene is TRBD1 (6 bases). The CDR3 has 14 amino acids. Trimming took off 5 bases at V and 5 bases at J, with 15 bases between the two ends. Germline CDR1 is LNHDA and CDR2 is SQIVND (reference sequence). Here the CDR3 DNA reads TGTGCCAGTAGTTCCCGAGGGGGGGGGACTGAAGCTTTCTTT. Protein: CASSSRGGGTEAFF.

The chain uses TRBV7-9 and TRBJ1-2; D is uncertain. This CDR3 is 14 amino acids long. Trimming stripped 2 bases from V and 2 bases from J, with 9 bases between. Per the germline V gene, CDR1 is SEHNR and CDR2 is FQNEAQ (reference sequence). The CDR3 spells CASSLNWPNYGYTF. Here the CDR3 DNA reads TGTGCCAGCAGCTTAAATTGGCCCAACTATGGCTACACCTTC.

This rearrangement joins TRBV18 to TRBJ1-4; no definite D call. Looked up from germline, CDR1 is KGHSH and CDR2 is LQKENI. The CDR3 covers 15 residues. The V gene lost 3 bases and the J gene lost 0 bases, with 8 bases spanning the gap. DNA for the CDR3: TGTGCCAGCTCACCGACGGTTTCAACTAATGAAAAACTGTTTTTT. It yields the protein CASSPTVSTNEKLFF. Combining the CDR3 with reference TRBV18 and TRBJ1-4 gives the whole variable domain NAGVMQNPRHLVRRRGQEARLRCSPMKGHSHVYWYRQLPEEGLKFMVYLQKENIIDESGMPKERFSAEFPKEGPSILRIQQVVRGDSAAYFCASSPTVSTNEKLFFGSGTQLSVL.

The chain has TRBV18 and TRBJ1-5, with 9 bases aligning to TRBD1. Germline V gene sequence: CDR1 KGHSH, CDR2 LQKENI. This CDR3 is built from 14 residues. The V gene end was trimmed by 2 bases and the J gene end by 6 bases; junction bases not matched to a gene: 2. DNA for the CDR3: TGTGCCAGCTCACCAGGACAGGGGAGTCAGCCCCAGCATTTT. Its protein product is CASSPGQGSQPQHF.

The chain recombines TRBV7-3 with TRBJ1-5, with D uncertain. The length of the CDR3 is 13 residues. CDR1 and CDR2 from the germline V gene are SGHTA and FQGTGA. V was pared by 2 bases and J by 5 bases, with 7 bases between. The CDR3 DNA sequence: TGTGCCAGCAGCTTACGGGCCGATCAGCCCCAGCATTTT. Translation: CASSLRADQPQHF.

CDR3 sequence reads: CASSLRGGSLNTEAFF. The CDR3, as DNA: TGTGCCAGCAGCTTGAGGGGGGGAAGTTTGAACACTGAAGCTTTCTTT. The chain joins TRBV5-6 to TRBJ1-1, with D perhaps TRBD1 (6 bases). Germline CDR1 and CDR2: SGHDT and YYEEEE. The ends were cut back, 1 base at V and 0 bases at J, with 13 bases in the middle. This CDR3 has 16 residues.

The chain combines TRBV19 with TRBJ2-7, with TRBD1 matching over 9 bases. Germline-derived CDR1 and CDR2 are LNHDA and SQIVND (reference sequence). The CDR3 spans 15 residues. The trim removed 4 bases at V and 3 bases at J, leaving 7 bases unmatched. The CDR3 here is CASSKGQGPIYEQYF. The CDR3 coding sequence is TGTGCCAGTAGTAAGGGACAGGGCCCGATCTACGAGCAGTACTTC. Looking up the rest from reference TRBV19 and TRBJ2-7 gives the full variable domain: DGGITQSPKYLFRKEGQNVTLSCEQNLNHDAMYWYRQDPGQGLRLIYYSQIVNDFQKGDIAEGYSVSREKKESFPLTVTSAQKNPTAFYLCASSKGQGPIYEQYFGPGTRLTVT.

This CDR3 is CASSLALGQIPEAFF. The CDR3 DNA reads TGTGCCAGCAGCTTAGCTTTAGGGCAGATCCCTGAAGCTTTCTTT. The chain joins TRBV7-9 to TRBJ1-1; D gene uncertain. In germline, CDR1 is SEHNR, CDR2 FQNEAQ (reference sequence). The CDR3 is made up of 15 amino acids. The germline V and J ends were trimmed by 0 bases and 6 bases, with 14 bases remaining between them.

In its sample, this clone was seen many times. The J gene is TRBJ1-2, the V gene TRBV2, with 8 positions matching TRBD1. This CDR3 spans 14 amino acids. Germline lookup yields CDR1 SNHLY and CDR2 FYNNEI. The J segment lost 2 bases and the V segment lost 3 bases, leaving 2 bases of the junction unmatched. The CDR3 bases are TGTGCCAGCAGTGACCGGACAGGGAACTATGGCTACACCTTC. Amino acid sequence: CASSDRTGNYGYTF.

The chain couples TRBV6-1 to TRBJ2-7, with a tentative D call TRBD2 (6 bases). There are 16 residues in the CDR3. V lost 2 bases to trimming and J lost 3 bases, with 17 bases between them. Germline V CDR1 and CDR2: MNHNS, SASEGT. CDR3 sequence reads: CASSELTGSSYYEQYF. CDR3 sequence (DNA): TGTGCCAGCAGTGAACTCACCGGGAGTAGCTACTACGAGCAGTACTTC.

This chain joins TRBV27 and TRBJ2-6; tentative D call: TRBD1 (6 bases). Trimming cost V 1 base and J 2 bases, with 6 bases left between them. This CDR3 spans 15 amino acids. CDR1 and CDR2 (germline): MNHEY, SMNVEV (reference sequence). CDR3 protein: CASSLYRAGANVLTF. Written as DNA, the CDR3 is TGTGCCAGCAGTTTATACAGGGCTGGGGCCAACGTCCTGACTTTC. Looking up the rest from reference TRBV27 and TRBJ2-6 gives the full variable domain: EAQVTQNPRYLITVTGKKLTVTCSQNMNHEYMSWYRQDPGLGLRQIYYSMNVEVTDKGDVPEGYKVSRKEKRNFPLILESPSPNQTSLYFCASSLYRAGANVLTFGAGSRLTVL.